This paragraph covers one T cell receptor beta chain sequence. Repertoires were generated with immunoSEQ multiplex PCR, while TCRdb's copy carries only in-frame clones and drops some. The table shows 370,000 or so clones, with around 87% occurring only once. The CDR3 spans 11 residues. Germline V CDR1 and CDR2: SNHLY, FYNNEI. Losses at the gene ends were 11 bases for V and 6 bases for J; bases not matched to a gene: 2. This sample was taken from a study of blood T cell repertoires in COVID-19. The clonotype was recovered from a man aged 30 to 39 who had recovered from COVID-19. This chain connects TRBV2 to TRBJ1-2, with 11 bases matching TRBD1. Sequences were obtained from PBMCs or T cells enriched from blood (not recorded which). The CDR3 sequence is CAGTGGDGYTF. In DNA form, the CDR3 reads TGTGCCGGGACAGGGGGAGATGGCTACACCTTC.